Below are 7 T cell receptor beta chains sequenced from a single sample in a study of blood T cells in healthy people across ages. Using a J-beta primer mix together with a sample-barcoded 5' primer, a second PCR was run for roughly 7 to 11 cycles. TCRdb analysed the 5' RACE reads with MiXCR anew, one entry per CDR3 protein. The sample lists 890,000 or so distinct CDR3 sequences, 60% to 80% occurring once. The sequenced sample consisted of blood. These receptor sequences come from a man between 25 and 39 years old in good health.

The V and J genes are TRBV11-2 and TRBJ2-6; D not resolved. Germline V gives CDR1 SGHAT, CDR2 FQNNGV. V lost 8 bases and J lost 1, with 9 bases in between. The CDR3 is 14 amino acids. CDR3 region: CASPVGSGANVLTF. The CDR3 DNA sequence: TGTGCCAGCCCTGTTGGATCTGGGGCCAACGTCCTGACTTTC.

The rearrangement uses TRBV3-1 and TRBJ2-5, with 7 bases identical to TRBD1. This CDR3 spans 18 amino acids. Germline-derived CDR1 and CDR2 are LGHDT and YNNKEL (reference sequence). The V segment lost 0 bases and the J segment 3 bases; nucleotides outside the gene matches: 13. CDR3 nucleotide sequence: TGTGCCAGCAGCCAAGAAGGTCGTGACAGGGAGCGTGAAGAGACCCAGTACTTC. Translating it yields CASSQEGRDREREETQYF.

The chain is built from TRBV7-2 and TRBJ1-2; TRBD1 matches at 7 bases. Trimming cost V 5 bases and J 7 bases; bases outside gene matches: 13. CDR1 is SGHTA, CDR2 FQGNSA, per germline. The CDR3 extends over 15 amino acids. CDR3 protein: CASSHQTGLDGGYTF. The CDR3 DNA sequence: TGTGCCAGCAGCCACCAGACAGGGCTGGATGGTGGCTACACCTTC.

J is TRBJ2-7 and V is TRBV2, with D perhaps assigned TRBD1 or TRBD2 (6 bases each). The germline V and J ends were trimmed by 7 bases and 7 bases, with 14 bases remaining between them. CDR3 length: 12 amino acids. Germline CDR1 is SNHLY and CDR2 is FYNNEI. The CDR3, as DNA: TGTGCCAGCATGAGGGGGGCCCCTGAGCAGTACTTC. Its translation: CASMRGAPEQYF. The full variable domain, with the rest looked up from reference TRBV2 and TRBJ2-7, is EPEVTQTPSHQVTQMGQEVILRCVPISNHLYFYWYRQILGQKVEFLVSFYNNEISEKSEIFDDQFSVERPDGSNFTLKIRSTKLEDSAMYFCASMRGAPEQYFGPGTRLTVT.

This chain uses TRBV29-1 with TRBJ2-5; unclear D gene. V dropped 2 bases and J dropped 2 bases, with 18 bases sitting between them. The CDR3 sequence is 16 residues long. From germline, CDR1 is SQVTM and CDR2 ANQGSEA. The CDR3 protein is CSVEYPHGTFQETQYF. In DNA form, the CDR3 reads TGCAGCGTTGAATACCCCCACGGAACCTTTCAAGAGACCCAGTACTTC.

This rearrangement joins TRBV7-2 to TRBJ1-2, with TRBD1 matching 9 bases. This CDR3 comprises 15 residues. With V trimmed by 2 bases and J by 6 bases, 7 bases remained unmatched. Germline CDR1 reads SGHTA; CDR2 reads FQGNSA. CDR3 nucleotides: TGTGCCAGCAGCTTATCCACAGGGGGCGCGGATGGCTACACCTTC. Amino acid sequence: CASSLSTGGADGYTF.

This chain joins TRBV5-1 and TRBJ2-7, with TRBD1 matching 9 bases. V trimming: 3 bases; J trimming: 3 bases; junction bases outside the gene matches: 10. Germline V CDR1 and CDR2: SGHRS, YFSETQ. The CDR3 is 16 amino acids. The CDR3 here is CASSWGGQGTFYEQYF. For the CDR3, the DNA is TGCGCCAGCAGCTGGGGGGGACAGGGAACTTTCTACGAGCAGTACTTC.